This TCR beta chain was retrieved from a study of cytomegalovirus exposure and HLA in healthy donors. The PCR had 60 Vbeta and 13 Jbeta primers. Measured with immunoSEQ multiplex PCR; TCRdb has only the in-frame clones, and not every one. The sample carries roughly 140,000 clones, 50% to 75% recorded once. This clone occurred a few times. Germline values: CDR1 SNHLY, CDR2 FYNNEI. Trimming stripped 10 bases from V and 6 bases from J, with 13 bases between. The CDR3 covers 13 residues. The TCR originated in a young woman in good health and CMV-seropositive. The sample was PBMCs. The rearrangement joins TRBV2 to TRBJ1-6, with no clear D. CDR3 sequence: CATELEINSPLHF. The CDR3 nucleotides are TGTGCCACCGAACTAGAAATTAATTCACCCCTCCACTTT. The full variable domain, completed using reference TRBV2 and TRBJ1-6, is EPEVTQTPSHQVTQMGQEVILRCVPISNHLYFYWYRQILGQKVEFLVSFYNNEISEKSEIFDDQFSVERPDGSNFTLKIRSTKLEDSAMYFCATELEINSPLHFGNGTRLTVT.